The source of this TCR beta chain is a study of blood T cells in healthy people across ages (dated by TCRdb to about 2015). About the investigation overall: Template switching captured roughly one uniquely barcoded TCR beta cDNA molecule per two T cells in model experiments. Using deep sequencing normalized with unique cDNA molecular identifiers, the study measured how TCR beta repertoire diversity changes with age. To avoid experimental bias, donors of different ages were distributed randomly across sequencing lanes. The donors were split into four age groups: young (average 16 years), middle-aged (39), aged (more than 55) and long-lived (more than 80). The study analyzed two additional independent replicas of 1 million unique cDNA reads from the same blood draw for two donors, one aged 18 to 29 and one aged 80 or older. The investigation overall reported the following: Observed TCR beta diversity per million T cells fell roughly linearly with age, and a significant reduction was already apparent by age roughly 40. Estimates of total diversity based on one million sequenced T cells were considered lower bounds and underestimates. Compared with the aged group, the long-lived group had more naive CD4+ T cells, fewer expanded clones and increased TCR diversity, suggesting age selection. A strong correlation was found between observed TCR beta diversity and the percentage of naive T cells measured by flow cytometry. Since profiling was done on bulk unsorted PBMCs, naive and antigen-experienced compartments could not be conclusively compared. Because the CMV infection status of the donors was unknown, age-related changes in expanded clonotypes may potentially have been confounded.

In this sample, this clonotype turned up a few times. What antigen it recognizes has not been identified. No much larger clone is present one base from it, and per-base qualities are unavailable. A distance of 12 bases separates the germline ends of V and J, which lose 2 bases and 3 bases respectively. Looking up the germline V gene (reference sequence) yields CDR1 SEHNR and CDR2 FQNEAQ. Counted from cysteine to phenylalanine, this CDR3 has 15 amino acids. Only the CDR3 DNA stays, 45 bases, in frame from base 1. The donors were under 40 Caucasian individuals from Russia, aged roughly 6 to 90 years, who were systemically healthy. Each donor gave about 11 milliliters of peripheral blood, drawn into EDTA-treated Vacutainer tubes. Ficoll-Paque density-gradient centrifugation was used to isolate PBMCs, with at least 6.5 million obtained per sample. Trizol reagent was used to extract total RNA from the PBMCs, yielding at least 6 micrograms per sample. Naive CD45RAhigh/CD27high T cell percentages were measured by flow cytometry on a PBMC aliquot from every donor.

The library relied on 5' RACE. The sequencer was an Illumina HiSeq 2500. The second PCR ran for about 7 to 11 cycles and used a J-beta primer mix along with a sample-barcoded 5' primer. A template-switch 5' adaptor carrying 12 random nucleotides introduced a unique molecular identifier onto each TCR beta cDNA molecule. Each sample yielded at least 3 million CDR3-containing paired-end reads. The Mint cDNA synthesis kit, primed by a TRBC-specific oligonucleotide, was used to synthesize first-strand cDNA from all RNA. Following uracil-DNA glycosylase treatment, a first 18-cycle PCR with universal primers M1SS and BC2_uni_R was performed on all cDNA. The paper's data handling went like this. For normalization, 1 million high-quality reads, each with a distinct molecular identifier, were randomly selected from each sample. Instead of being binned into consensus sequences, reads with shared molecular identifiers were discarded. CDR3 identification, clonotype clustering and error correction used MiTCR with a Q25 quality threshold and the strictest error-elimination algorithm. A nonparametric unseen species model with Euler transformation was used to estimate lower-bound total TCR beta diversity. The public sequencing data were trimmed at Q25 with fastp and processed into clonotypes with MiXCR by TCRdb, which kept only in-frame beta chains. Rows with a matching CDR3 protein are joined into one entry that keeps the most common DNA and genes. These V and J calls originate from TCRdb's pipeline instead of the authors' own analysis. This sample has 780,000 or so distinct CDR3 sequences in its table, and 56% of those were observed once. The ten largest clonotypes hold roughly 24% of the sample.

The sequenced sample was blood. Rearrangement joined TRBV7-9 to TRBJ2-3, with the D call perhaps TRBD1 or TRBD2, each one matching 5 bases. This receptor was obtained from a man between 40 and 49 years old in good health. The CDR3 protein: CASSLWGSETDTQYF. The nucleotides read TGTGCCAGCAGCTTATGGGGGAGTGAGACAGATACGCAGTATTTT.